The 20 T cell receptor beta chains below come from one sample, sequenced in a study of Ad26.COV2.S vaccination and SARS-CoV-2 variants. TCRdb's table, derived via immunoSEQ multiplex PCR, lists solely in-frame clones and lacks some. The data hold 350,000 to 400,000 clones, with about nine tenths observed a single time. As to treatment: around 19 received Ad26.COV2.S at low or high dose, single or two shots; about 5 received placebo; per-sample allocation not given. Sampling was performed 63 days after the first vaccine or placebo injection. The sample was peripheral blood, taken in a trial of Ad26.COV2.S vaccine versus placebo. These TCRs come from a person between 18 and 65 years old who received the Ad26.COV2.S COVID-19 vaccine or a placebo.

This clone appeared once. The chain employs TRBV28 and TRBJ2-7; D is perhaps TRBD2 (6 bases). Per germline, CDR1 MDHEN and CDR2 SYDVKM. Trimming took off 8 bases at V and 3 bases at J, with 17 bases between the two ends. The CDR3 contains 14 residues. CDR3 sequence (DNA): TGTGCCAGCGGGGCGGGACTTTCCCACTACGAGCAGTACTTC. It is translated as CASGAGLSHYEQYF.

The sample holds one count of this clone. Other nucleotide sequences from this sample produce the same CDR3. The J gene is TRBJ2-7, the V gene TRBV7-2; D is unclear. Trimming took 2 bases from V and 5 from J, leaving 7 bases between them. The CDR3 loop spans 12 amino acids. Germline CDR1 is SGHTA and CDR2 is FQGNSA. The CDR3 coding sequence is TGTGCCAGCAGCTTATCTGGCAACGAGCAGTACTTC. Translated: CASSLSGNEQYF.

This sequence joins TRBV5-4 and TRBJ2-7, with 8 bases identical to TRBD1. The germline V gene encodes CDR1 SGHNT and CDR2 YYREEE (reference sequence). V shed 2 bases and J 4 bases; nucleotides not matched to a gene: 5. The CDR3 is made up of 14 amino acids. CDR3 in DNA: TGTGCCAGCAGCTTCGGACAGGGTCCGTACGAGCAGTACTTC. Protein sequence: CASSFGQGPYEQYF. Full variable domain (rest looked up from reference TRBV5-4 and TRBJ2-7): ETGVTQSPTHLIKTRGQQVTLRCSSQSGHNTVSWYQQALGQGPQFIFQYYREEENGRGNFPPRFSGLQFPNYSSELNVNALELDDSALYLCASSFGQGPYEQYFGPGTRLTVT.

This clone came up a few times. DNA for the CDR3: TGTGCCAGCAGCCAGAGAACTAGCGGGGGCATGTTTTTT. Amino acids: CASSQRTSGGMFF. The chain links TRBV6-6 to TRBJ2-2, with TRBD2 identical over 11 bases. J gave up 15 bases and V 6 bases, and 9 bases lay outside the gene matches. CDR3 size: 13 residues. Germline-derived CDR1 and CDR2 are MNHNY and SVGAGI (reference sequence).

The chain has TRBV28 and TRBJ2-7, with D unclear. Germline loops: CDR1 MDHEN, CDR2 SYDVKM. There are 13 residues in the CDR3. The V end was cut by 5 bases, the J end by 3 bases, with 11 bases between. In nucleotides, the CDR3 is TGTGCCAGCAGTCCCCCCGGCGACTACGAGCAGTACTTC. Translating gives CASSPPGDYEQYF.

This clone turned up a few times. The chain combines TRBV27 with TRBJ2-3; 13 bases align to TRBD2. Germline CDR1 reads MNHEY; CDR2 reads SMNVEV (reference sequence). The length of the CDR3 is 16 residues. J gave up 5 bases and V 4 bases, and 6 bases lay outside the gene matches. The CDR3 region is CASSYRTSGRGDTQYF. As DNA, the CDR3 is TGTGCCAGCAGTTACCGGACTAGCGGGAGAGGAGATACGCAGTATTTT.

This clone turned up a few times. V gene TRBV7-9 combines with J gene TRBJ1-1; tentatively, D is TRBD1 (5 bases). The CDR3 extends over 15 amino acids. Per the germline V gene, CDR1 is SEHNR and CDR2 is FQNEAQ (reference sequence). V lost 0 bases and J 0 bases, leaving 8 bases between the germline ends. CDR3 amino acids: CASSLAQGLNTEAFF. For the CDR3, the DNA is TGTGCCAGCAGCTTAGCGCAGGGTCTGAACACTGAAGCTTTCTTT.

The chain links TRBV12-3 or TRBV12-4 to TRBJ2-7; 7 positions agree with TRBD2. This CDR3 has 13 residues. After removal of 3 bases from V and 3 bases from J, the junction contained 2 bases not matched to a gene. CDR3 bases: TGTGCCAGCAGTTTGGGACTAATCTACGAGCAGTACTTC. Translating gives CASSLGLIYEQYF.

This clone was seen many times. This specimen includes other DNA sequences encoding the same CDR3. The chain links TRBV20-1 to TRBJ2-7, with a possible D match to TRBD1 (5 bases). CDR1 DFQATT and CDR2 SNEGSKA come from the germline V gene (reference sequence). The CDR3 extends over 11 amino acids. Deletions cut 3 bases from V and 3 bases from J, with 6 bases between. The CDR3 coding sequence is TGCAGTGCTAGGGACAACTACGAGCAGTACTTC. Amino acid sequence: CSARDNYEQYF.

This chain uses TRBV6-1 with TRBJ1-2; D ambiguous. The V end was cut by 3 bases, the J end by 5 bases, with 10 bases between. The CDR3 is 13 residues long. Germline assignment: CDR1 MNHNS and CDR2 SASEGT. In DNA form, the CDR3 reads TGTGCCAGCAGTGAGTACAGCGGGTATGGCTACACCTTC. Residues: CASSEYSGYGYTF.

This chain's CDR3 is CASSMAGGSYNEQFF. CDR3 coding DNA: TGTGCCAGTAGTATGGCGGGAGGGAGTTACAATGAGCAGTTCTTC. The V gene is TRBV19, the J gene TRBJ2-1; 9 bases match TRBD2. The length of the CDR3 is 15 residues. CDR1 and CDR2 from the germline V gene are LNHDA and SQIVND (reference sequence). V gave up 3 bases and J gave up 4 bases; unmatched junction bases: 4.

V and J are TRBV15 and TRBJ2-1; D not resolved. Deletions cut 9 bases from V and 0 bases from J, with 12 bases between. This CDR3 has 14 residues. Germline V gene lookup returns CDR1 LNHNV and CDR2 YYDKDF (reference sequence). DNA for the CDR3: TGTGCCACTAGTGACCGGAGCTCCTACAATGAGCAGTTCTTC. Residues: CATSDRSSYNEQFF.

J is TRBJ2-1 and V is TRBV19, with 7 bases matching TRBD2. This CDR3 is 15 amino acids long. Trimming at V came to 5 bases and at J to 0 bases, leaving 4 bases not matched to a gene. CDR1 and CDR2 (germline): LNHDA, SQIVND (reference sequence). The CDR3 nucleotides read TGTGCCAGTAGTGCGGGACTATCCTCCTACAATGAGCAGTTCTTC. This gives the protein CASSAGLSSYNEQFF.

The V gene is TRBV5-6, the J gene TRBJ2-7, with D uncertain. Trimming took 0 bases from V and 5 from J, leaving 9 bases between them. This CDR3 region has 13 residues. Germline V gene sequence: CDR1 SGHDT, CDR2 YYEEEE. The CDR3 nucleotides read TGTGCCAGCAGCTTGGTTGTGGGAAACGAGCAGTACTTC. Amino acids: CASSLVVGNEQYF.

The chain uses TRBV9 and TRBJ2-3; TRBD2 matches at 14 bases. From germline, CDR1 is SGDLS and CDR2 YYNGEE. The V segment lost 3 bases and the J segment 3 bases; nucleotides outside the gene matches: 9. The CDR3 length is 18 residues. The CDR3 loop is CASSARLAGGRATDTQYF. CDR3 sequence (DNA): TGTGCCAGCAGCGCTCGACTAGCGGGAGGGCGGGCGACAGATACGCAGTATTTT.

The genes are TRBV7-2 and TRBJ1-1; D remains ambiguous. This CDR3 spans 13 amino acids. Trimming took off 4 bases at V and 6 bases at J, with 12 bases between the two ends. CDR1 and CDR2 from the germline V gene are SGHTA and FQGNSA. CDR3 nucleotides: TGTGCCAGCAGCTATGACACTCTGTCTGAAGCTTTCTTT. This translates into CASSYDTLSEAFF.

The chain uses TRBV2 and TRBJ2-2; no firm D call. The germline gives CDR1 SNHLY, CDR2 FYNNEI. Trimming removed 5 bases from V and 1 base from J, with 11 bases in between. The CDR3 sequence is 15 residues long. The CDR3 protein is CASSPHRLNTGELFF. CDR3 nucleotides: TGTGCCAGCAGTCCTCATCGACTGAACACCGGGGAGCTGTTTTTT.

V and J are TRBV20-1 and TRBJ1-4; tentatively, D is TRBD1 (5 bases). This CDR3 spans 10 amino acids. With 5 bases removed from V and 8 bases from J, the gap between germline ends came to 6 bases. From germline, CDR1 is DFQATT and CDR2 SNEGSKA (reference sequence). CDR3 sequence (DNA): TGCAGTGCTTGGGGGGAAAAACTGTTTTTT. It translates to CSAWGEKLFF.

This chain connects TRBV25-1 to TRBJ1-2; 8 nucleotides match TRBD1. Germline V gives CDR1 MGHDK, CDR2 SYGVNS. The ends lost 3 bases at V and 3 bases at J; junction bases unmatched: 9. The CDR3 runs to 16 residues. This CDR3 is CASSDRSTGGDYGYTF. In DNA form, the CDR3 reads TGTGCCAGCAGTGATAGGAGTACAGGGGGGGACTATGGCTACACCTTC.

The chain joins TRBV20-1 to TRBJ2-5; D call uncertain. This CDR3 has 11 residues. The V end was cut by 3 bases, the J end by 5 bases, with 7 bases between. CDR1 DFQATT and CDR2 SNEGSKA come from the germline V gene (reference sequence). CDR3 loop: CSARRWETQYF. Here the CDR3 DNA reads TGCAGTGCTAGGAGGTGGGAGACCCAGTACTTC.